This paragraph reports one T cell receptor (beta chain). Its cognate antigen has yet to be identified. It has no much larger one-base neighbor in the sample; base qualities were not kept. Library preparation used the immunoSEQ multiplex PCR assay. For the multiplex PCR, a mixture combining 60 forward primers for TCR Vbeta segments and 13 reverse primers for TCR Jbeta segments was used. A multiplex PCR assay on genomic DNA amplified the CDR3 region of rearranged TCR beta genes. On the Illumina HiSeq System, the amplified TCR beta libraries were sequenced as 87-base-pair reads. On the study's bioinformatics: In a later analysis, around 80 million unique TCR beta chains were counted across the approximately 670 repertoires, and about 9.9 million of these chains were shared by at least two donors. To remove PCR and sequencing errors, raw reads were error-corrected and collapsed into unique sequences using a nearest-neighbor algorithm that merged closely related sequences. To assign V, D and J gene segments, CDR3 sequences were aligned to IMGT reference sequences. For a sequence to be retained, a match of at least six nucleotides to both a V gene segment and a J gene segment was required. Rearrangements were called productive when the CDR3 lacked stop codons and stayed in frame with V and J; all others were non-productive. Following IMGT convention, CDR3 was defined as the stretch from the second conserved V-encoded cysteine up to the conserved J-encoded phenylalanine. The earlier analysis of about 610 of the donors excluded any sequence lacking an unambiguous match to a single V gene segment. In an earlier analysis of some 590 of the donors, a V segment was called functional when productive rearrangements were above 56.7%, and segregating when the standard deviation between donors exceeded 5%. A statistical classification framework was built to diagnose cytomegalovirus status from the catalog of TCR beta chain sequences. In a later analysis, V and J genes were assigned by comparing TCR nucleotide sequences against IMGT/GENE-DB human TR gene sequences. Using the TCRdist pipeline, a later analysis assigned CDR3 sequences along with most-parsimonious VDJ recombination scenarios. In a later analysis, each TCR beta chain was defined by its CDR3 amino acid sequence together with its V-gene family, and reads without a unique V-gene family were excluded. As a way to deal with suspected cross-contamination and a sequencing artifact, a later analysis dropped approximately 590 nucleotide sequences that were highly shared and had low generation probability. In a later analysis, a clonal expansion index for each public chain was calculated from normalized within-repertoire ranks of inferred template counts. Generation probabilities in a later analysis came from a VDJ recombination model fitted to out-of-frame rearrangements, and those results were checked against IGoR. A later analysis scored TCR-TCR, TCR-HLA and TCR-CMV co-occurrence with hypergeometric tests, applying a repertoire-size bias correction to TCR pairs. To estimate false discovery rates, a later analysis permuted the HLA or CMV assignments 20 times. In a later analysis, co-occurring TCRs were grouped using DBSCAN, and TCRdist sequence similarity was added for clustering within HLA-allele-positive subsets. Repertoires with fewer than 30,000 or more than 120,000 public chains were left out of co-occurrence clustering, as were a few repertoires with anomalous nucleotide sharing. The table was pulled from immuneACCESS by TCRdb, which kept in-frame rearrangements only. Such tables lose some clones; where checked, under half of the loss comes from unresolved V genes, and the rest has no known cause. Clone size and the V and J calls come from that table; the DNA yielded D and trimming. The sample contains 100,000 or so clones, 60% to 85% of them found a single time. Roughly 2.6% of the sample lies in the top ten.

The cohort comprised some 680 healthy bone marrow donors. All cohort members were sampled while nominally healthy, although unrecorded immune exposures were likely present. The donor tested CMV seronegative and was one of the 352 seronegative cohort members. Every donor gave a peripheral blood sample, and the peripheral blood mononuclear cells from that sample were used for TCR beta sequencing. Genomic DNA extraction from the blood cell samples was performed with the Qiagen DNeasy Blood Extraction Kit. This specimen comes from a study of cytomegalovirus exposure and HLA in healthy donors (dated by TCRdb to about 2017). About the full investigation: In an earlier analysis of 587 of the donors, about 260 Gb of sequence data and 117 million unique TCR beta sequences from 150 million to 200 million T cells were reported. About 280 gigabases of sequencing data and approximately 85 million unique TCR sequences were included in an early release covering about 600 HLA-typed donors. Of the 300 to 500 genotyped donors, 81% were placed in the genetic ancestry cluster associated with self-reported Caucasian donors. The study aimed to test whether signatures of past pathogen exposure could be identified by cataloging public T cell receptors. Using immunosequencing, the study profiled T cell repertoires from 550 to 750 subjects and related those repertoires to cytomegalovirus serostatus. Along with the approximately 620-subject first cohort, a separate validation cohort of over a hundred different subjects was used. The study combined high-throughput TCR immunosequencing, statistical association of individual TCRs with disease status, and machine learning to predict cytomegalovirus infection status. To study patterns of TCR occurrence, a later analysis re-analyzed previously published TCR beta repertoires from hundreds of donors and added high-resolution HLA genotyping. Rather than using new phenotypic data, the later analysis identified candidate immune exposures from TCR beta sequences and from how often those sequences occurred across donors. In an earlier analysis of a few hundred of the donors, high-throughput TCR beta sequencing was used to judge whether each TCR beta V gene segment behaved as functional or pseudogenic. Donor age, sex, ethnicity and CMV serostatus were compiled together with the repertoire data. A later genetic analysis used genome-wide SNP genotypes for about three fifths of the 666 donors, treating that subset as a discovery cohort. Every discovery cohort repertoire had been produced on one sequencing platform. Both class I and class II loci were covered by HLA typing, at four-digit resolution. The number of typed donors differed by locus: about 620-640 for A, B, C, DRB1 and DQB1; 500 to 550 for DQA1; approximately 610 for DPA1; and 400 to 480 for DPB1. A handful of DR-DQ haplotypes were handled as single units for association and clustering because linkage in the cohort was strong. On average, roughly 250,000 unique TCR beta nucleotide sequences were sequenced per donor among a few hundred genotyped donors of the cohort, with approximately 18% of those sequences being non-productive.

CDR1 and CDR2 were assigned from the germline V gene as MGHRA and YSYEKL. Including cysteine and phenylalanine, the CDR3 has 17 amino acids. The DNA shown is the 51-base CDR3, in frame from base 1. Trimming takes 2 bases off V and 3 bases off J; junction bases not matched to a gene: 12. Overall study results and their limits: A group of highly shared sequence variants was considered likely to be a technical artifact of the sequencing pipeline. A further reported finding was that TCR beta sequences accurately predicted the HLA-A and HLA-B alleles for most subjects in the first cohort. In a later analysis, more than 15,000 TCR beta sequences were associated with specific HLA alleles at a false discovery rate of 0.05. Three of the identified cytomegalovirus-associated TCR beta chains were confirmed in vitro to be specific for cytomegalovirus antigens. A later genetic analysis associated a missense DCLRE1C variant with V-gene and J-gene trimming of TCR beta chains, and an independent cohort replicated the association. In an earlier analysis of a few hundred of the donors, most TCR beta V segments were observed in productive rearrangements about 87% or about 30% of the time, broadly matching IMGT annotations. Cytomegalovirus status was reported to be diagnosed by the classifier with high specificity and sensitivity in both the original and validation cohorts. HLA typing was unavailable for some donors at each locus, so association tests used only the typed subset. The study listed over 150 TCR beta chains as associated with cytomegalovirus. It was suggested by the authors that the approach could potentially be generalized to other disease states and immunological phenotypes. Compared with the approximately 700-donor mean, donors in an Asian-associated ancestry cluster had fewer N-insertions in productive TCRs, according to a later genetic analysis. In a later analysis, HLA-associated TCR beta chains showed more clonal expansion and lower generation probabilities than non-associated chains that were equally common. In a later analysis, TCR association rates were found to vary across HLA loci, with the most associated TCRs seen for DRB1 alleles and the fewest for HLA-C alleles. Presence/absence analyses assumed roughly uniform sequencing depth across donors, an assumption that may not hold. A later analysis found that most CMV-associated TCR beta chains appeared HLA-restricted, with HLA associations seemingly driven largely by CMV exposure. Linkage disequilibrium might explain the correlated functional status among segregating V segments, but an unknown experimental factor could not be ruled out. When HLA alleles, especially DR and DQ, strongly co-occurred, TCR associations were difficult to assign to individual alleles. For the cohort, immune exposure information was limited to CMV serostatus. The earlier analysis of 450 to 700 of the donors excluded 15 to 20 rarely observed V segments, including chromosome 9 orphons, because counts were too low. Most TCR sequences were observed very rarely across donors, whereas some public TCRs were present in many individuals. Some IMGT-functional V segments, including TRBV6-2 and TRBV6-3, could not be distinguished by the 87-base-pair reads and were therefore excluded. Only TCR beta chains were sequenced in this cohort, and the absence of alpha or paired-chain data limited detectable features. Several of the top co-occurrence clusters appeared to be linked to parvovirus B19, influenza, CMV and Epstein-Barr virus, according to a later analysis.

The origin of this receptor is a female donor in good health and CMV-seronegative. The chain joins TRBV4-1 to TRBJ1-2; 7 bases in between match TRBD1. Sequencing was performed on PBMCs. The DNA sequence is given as TGCGCCAGCAGCCAAACCTCCGGGACAGAATATTACTATGGCTACACCTTC. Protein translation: CASSQTSGTEYYYGYTF.